The clone carrying this T cell receptor (beta chain) occurred a few times. What it recognizes is unknown. The record originates from a study of post-analysis software for immune sequencing data. About the research overall: The patients showed relapsing-remitting, secondary progressive and progressive-relapsing multiple sclerosis courses. Notes on the study in general: Multiple sclerosis was associated with a significant reduction in normalized Chao1 diversity relative to controls. The authors found that F measure strongly co-clustered same-batch samples. Compared with controls, patients had more of five TRBV segments, including TRBV5-6, TRBV5-1 and TRBV20-1.

The CDR3 has 17 amino acids. Germline assignment: CDR1 LGHNA and CDR2 YNFKEQ. V lost 0 bases to trimming and J lost 2 bases, with 16 bases between them. Unique molecular identifiers were built into the TCR beta cDNA libraries. TCRdb used MiXCR to reprocess the PCR reads, holding one entry per CDR3 protein. The table has hundreds of thousands of distinct CDR3 sequences, about 60% seen once. This TCR was sampled from a girl aged 2 to 9 with multiple sclerosis. The chain carries TRBV4-2 and TRBJ1-2; D unclear. The sample consisted of blood. CDR3 in amino acids: CASSQDNGRFLNYGYTF. The CDR3 nucleotides read TGTGCCAGCAGCCAAGACAATGGGCGGTTCCTAAACTATGGCTACACCTTC.